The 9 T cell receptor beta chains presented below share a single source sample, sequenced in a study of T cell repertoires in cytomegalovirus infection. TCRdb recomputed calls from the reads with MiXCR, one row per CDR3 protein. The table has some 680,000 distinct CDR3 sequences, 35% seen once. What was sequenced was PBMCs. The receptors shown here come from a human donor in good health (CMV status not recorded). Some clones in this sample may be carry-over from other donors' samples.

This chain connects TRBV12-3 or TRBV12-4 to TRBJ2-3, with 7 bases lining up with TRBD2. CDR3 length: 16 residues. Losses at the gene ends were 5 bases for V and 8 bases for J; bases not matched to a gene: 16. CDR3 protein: CASSVRGGSSGGTQYF. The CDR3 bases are TGTGCCAGCAGTGTCAGAGGCGGGAGCTCGGGTGGTACGCAGTATTTT.

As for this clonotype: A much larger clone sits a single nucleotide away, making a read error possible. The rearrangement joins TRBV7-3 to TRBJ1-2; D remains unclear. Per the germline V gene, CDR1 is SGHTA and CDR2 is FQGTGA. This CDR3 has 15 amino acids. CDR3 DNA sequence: TGTGCCAGCAGCTTAAGTGGCGGAGTTAACTATTGCTACACCTTC. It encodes CASSLSGGVNYCYTF.

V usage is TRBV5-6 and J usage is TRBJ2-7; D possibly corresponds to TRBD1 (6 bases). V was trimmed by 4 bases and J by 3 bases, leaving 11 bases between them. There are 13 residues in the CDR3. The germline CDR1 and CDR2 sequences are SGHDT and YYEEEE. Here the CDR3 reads CASSISGVYEQYF. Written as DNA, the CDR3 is TGTGCCAGCAGCATATCAGGGGTCTACGAGCAGTACTTC. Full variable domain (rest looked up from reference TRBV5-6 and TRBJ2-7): DAGVTQSPTHLIKTRGQQVTLRCSPKSGHDTVSWYQQALGQGPQFIFQYYEEEERQRGNFPDRFSGHQFPNYSSELNVNALLLGDSALYLCASSISGVYEQYFGPGTRLTVT.

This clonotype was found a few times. The CDR3 DNA reads TGTGCCAGCAGCTTTACGATCATGGGGGGGCGATTTGCCGGGGAGCTGTTTTTT. Its protein product is CASSFTIMGGRFAGELFF. The rearrangement links TRBV5-6 to TRBJ2-2, with a weak D call TRBD2 (7 bases). The V gene's germline CDR1 is SGHDT and CDR2 YYEEEE. The CDR3 contains 18 residues. The ends were cut back, 2 bases at V and 6 bases at J, with 23 bases in the middle.

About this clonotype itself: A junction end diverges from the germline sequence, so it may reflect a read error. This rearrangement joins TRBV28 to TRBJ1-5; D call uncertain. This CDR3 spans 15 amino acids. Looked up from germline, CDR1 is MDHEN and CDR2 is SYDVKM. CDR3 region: CASSPPTGSNHPQHF. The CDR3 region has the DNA TGTGCCAGCAGTCCTCCTACCGGCTCCAATCATCCCCAGCATTTT.

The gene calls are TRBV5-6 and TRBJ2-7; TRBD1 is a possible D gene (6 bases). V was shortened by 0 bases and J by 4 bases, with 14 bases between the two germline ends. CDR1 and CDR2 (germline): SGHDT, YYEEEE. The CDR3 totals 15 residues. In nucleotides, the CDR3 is TGTGCCAGCAGCTTGGTGGGTCAGGGGTTATACGAGCAGTACTTC. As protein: CASSLVGQGLYEQYF. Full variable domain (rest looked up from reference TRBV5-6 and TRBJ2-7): DAGVTQSPTHLIKTRGQQVTLRCSPKSGHDTVSWYQQALGQGPQFIFQYYEEEERQRGNFPDRFSGHQFPNYSSELNVNALLLGDSALYLCASSLVGQGLYEQYFGPGTRLTVT.

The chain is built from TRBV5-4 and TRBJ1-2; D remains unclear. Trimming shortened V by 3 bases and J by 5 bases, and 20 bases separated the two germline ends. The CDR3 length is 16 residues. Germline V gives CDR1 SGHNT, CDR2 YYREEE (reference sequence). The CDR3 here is CASSSPPREKEYGYTF. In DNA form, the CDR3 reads TGTGCCAGCAGCTCGCCCCCCCGGGAAAAGGAATATGGCTACACCTTC.

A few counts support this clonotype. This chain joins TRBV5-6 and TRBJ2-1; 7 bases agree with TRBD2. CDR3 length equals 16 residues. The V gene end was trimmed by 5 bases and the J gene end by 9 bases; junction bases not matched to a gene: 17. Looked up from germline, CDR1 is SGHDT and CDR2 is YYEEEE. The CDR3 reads CASSLRGKIGEGEQFF. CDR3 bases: TGTGCCAGCAGTCTTCGGGGCAAAATCGGGGAGGGTGAGCAGTTCTTC. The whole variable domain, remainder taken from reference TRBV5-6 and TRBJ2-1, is DAGVTQSPTHLIKTRGQQVTLRCSPKSGHDTVSWYQQALGQGPQFIFQYYEEEERQRGNFPDRFSGHQFPNYSSELNVNALLLGDSALYLCASSLRGKIGEGEQFFGPGTRLTVL.

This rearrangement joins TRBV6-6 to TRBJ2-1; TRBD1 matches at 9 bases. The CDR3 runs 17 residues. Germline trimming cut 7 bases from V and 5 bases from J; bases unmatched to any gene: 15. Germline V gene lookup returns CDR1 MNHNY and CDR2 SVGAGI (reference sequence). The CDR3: CASISGTGSIMNNEQFF. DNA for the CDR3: TGTGCCAGCATCTCCGGGACAGGGAGTATAATGAACAATGAGCAGTTCTTC.